Following are 22 T cell receptor beta chains from one sample sequenced in a study of beta chain features in type 1 diabetes. Notes on the study in general: Shortening that was moderate but significant affected the TCRB CDR3s of Type 1 diabetes patients in all four CD4+ subsets.

TCRB transcripts that were expressed got sequenced, as all of the isolated RNA had been reverse transcribed. This table comes from immunoSEQ multiplex PCR, and its TCRdb copy is limited to in-frame clones, with some not included. This table holds nearly 700,000 clones, roughly an eighth found once. No cognate antigen is known for these TCRs. The material sequenced was naive CD4+ T cells from blood. The origin of the receptors is a man aged 18 to 35 with type 1 diabetes.

This clone was counted only a few times. The chain links TRBV30 to TRBJ1-1, with D possibly TRBD1 on 5 matching bases. V was cut by 2 bases and J by 0 bases, with 19 bases left in between. Germline lookup yields CDR1 GTSNPN and CDR2 SVGIG (reference sequence). The CDR3 totals 17 residues. The CDR3 DNA reads as TGTGCCTGGAGTCATTTCGGGGGGGTCCACCTGAACACTGAAGCTTTCTTT. Translating it yields CAWSHFGGVHLNTEAFF.

V usage is TRBV7-9 and J usage is TRBJ1-2, with no clear D. Germline V CDR1 and CDR2: SEHNR, FQNEAQ (reference sequence). This CDR3 region has 12 residues. Trimming left V 1 base short and J 8 bases short, with 8 bases between. For the CDR3, the DNA is TGTGCCAGCAGCTTAGGGGCCTTGGGCTACACCTTC. This translates into CASSLGALGYTF.

This clone was observed a few times. The chain is built from TRBV14 and TRBJ2-7, with D perhaps matching TRBD1 (6 bases). This CDR3 is built from 14 residues. Looked up from germline, CDR1 is SGHDN and CDR2 is FVKESK. V lost 4 bases, J lost 2 bases, and 12 bases lay in between. The CDR3: CASSLGAGAYEQYF. Written as DNA, the CDR3 is TGTGCCAGCAGCCTCGGGGCAGGGGCCTACGAGCAGTACTTC. Full variable domain (outside the CDR3, taken from reference TRBV14 and TRBJ2-7): EAGVTQFPSHSVIEKGQTVTLRCDPISGHDNLYWYRRVMGKEIKFLLHFVKESKQDESGMPNNRFLAERTGGTYSTLKVQPAELEDSGVYFCASSLGAGAYEQYFGPGTRLTVT.

For this clone: Different DNA sequences within this sample yield the same CDR3. The genes are TRBV18 and TRBJ1-1; D perhaps matches TRBD1 (6 bases). Germline V gene lookup returns CDR1 KGHSH and CDR2 LQKENI. Trimming removed 1 base from V and 6 bases from J, with 6 bases in between. The CDR3 has 12 amino acids. CDR3 region: CASSPQGAEAFF. As DNA, the CDR3 is TGTGCCAGCTCACCACAGGGGGCTGAAGCTTTCTTT.

The chain recombines TRBV30 with TRBJ1-4; 9 bases map to TRBD1. The CDR3 sequence is 16 residues long. Per the germline V gene, CDR1 is GTSNPN and CDR2 is SVGIG (reference sequence). V dropped 2 bases and J dropped 6; count of bases not matched to a gene: 10. The CDR3: CAWSKTYGTGYEKLFF. CDR3 bases: TGTGCCTGGAGTAAAACCTACGGGACAGGGTATGAAAAACTGTTTTTT.

This chain links TRBV28 with TRBJ2-6; D gene unclear. This CDR3 contains 16 residues. V was pared by 8 bases and J by 0 bases, with 14 bases between. From germline, CDR1 is MDHEN and CDR2 SYDVKM. CDR3 sequence (DNA): TGTGCCAGCTTCTCCTTGGGCGGCTCTGGGGCCAACGTCCTGACTTTC. This encodes CASFSLGGSGANVLTF.

The V call is TRBV29-1, the J call TRBJ1-1; D unresolved. V dropped 4 bases and J dropped 3 bases, with 9 bases sitting between them. Germline CDR1 reads SQVTM; CDR2 reads ANQGSEA. The CDR3 has 12 amino acids. Here the CDR3 DNA reads TGCAGCGTTGGAGGCCAAGACACTGAAGCTTTCTTT. The encoded protein is CSVGGQDTEAFF.

In its sample, this clone was seen a few times. J is TRBJ1-2 and V is TRBV29-1; D remains unclear. This CDR3 spans 12 amino acids. Germline V gene sequence: CDR1 SQVTM, CDR2 ANQGSEA. V lost 4 bases and J 3 bases, leaving 9 bases between the germline ends. This CDR3 reads CSVGLSDYGYTF. CDR3 coding DNA: TGCAGCGTTGGTTTGTCCGACTATGGCTACACCTTC.

The chain has TRBV5-1 and TRBJ2-2; no definite D call. Germline assignment: CDR1 SGHRS and CDR2 YFSETQ. There are 15 residues in the CDR3. The V gene lost 4 bases and the J gene lost 0 bases, with 10 bases spanning the gap. The DNA for the CDR3 is TGCGCCAGCAGCCAGATTACCGCGAACACCGGGGAGCTGTTTTTT. Its protein product is CASSQITANTGELFF.

In this sample, this clone turned up a few times. The chain employs TRBV7-9 and TRBJ1-6, with TRBD1 matching 7 bases. The CDR3 spans 15 residues. Losses at the gene ends were 6 bases for V and 7 bases for J; bases not matched to a gene: 9. Germline V gives CDR1 SEHNR, CDR2 FQNEAQ (reference sequence). The CDR3 reads CASSPQTGRNSPLHF. The DNA of the CDR3 is TGTGCCAGCAGTCCGCAGACAGGGCGGAATTCACCCCTCCACTTT.

The chain joins TRBV27 to TRBJ2-6, with D unresolved. The V end lost 0 bases, the J end lost 0 bases, and 6 bases lay between the germline ends. Germline values: CDR1 MNHEY, CDR2 SMNVEV (reference sequence). The CDR3 contains 16 residues. CDR3: CASSLSGSSGANVLTF. In DNA form, the CDR3 reads TGTGCCAGCAGTTTATCGGGAAGCTCTGGGGCCAACGTCCTGACTTTC. Based on the CDR3 plus reference TRBV27 and TRBJ2-6, the full variable domain is EAQVTQNPRYLITVTGKKLTVTCSQNMNHEYMSWYRQDPGLGLRQIYYSMNVEVTDKGDVPEGYKVSRKEKRNFPLILESPSPNQTSLYFCASSLSGSSGANVLTFGAGSRLTVL.

This clone was seen a few times. The chain carries TRBV28 and TRBJ1-5; D is undetermined. Trimming left V 3 bases short and J 10 bases short, with 1 base between. Germline-derived CDR1 and CDR2 are MDHEN and SYDVKM. CDR3 length equals 9 residues. This chain's CDR3 is CASSFPQHF. The CDR3 DNA reads as TGTGCCAGCAGTTTTCCCCAGCATTTT.

The rearrangement links TRBV28 to TRBJ1-6, with 7 bases matching TRBD1. The ends lost 6 bases at V and 7 bases at J; junction bases unmatched: 6. The CDR3 is made up of 14 amino acids. Germline assignment: CDR1 MDHEN and CDR2 SYDVKM. Here the CDR3 DNA reads TGTGCCAGCAGCCTCCGGGACAGAAATTCACCCCTCCACTTT. It translates to CASSLRDRNSPLHF.

A remark on this clone: Other DNA sequences in this specimen translate into the identical CDR3. The V call is TRBV29-1, the J call TRBJ2-1, with D tentatively TRBD2 (6 bases). Trimming stripped 6 bases from V and 4 bases from J, with 16 bases between. The CDR3 is 14 residues long. Looked up from germline, CDR1 is SQVTM and CDR2 is ANQGSEA. The CDR3, as DNA: TGCAGCGTCCAGGAGGGGCTCGGATACAATGAGCAGTTCTTC. Amino acid sequence: CSVQEGLGYNEQFF.

This clone was counted a few times. The gene calls are TRBV30 and TRBJ2-7; D is unresolved. The CDR3 has 13 amino acids. The ends were cut back, 1 base at V and 3 bases at J, with 10 bases in the middle. CDR1 and CDR2 (germline): GTSNPN, SVGIG (reference sequence). The CDR3 loop reads CAWSAKTDYEQYF. The CDR3, as DNA: TGTGCCTGGAGTGCAAAGACGGACTACGAGCAGTACTTC. The variable domain in full, with the rest retrieved from reference TRBV30 and TRBJ2-7, is SQTIHQWPATLVQPVGSPLSLECTVEGTSNPNLYWYRQAAGRGLQLLFYSVGIGQISSEVPQNLSASRPQDRQFILSSKKLLLSDSGFYLCAWSAKTDYEQYFGPGTRLTVT.

This clone was observed a few times. This chain links TRBV28 with TRBJ2-6; no definite D call. CDR3 size: 15 residues. V lost 3 bases, J lost 0 bases, and 6 bases lay in between. Germline V gene lookup returns CDR1 MDHEN and CDR2 SYDVKM. The CDR3 coding sequence is TGTGCCAGCAGTTTGTCGGGCTCTGGGGCCAACGTCCTGACTTTC. Its protein product is CASSLSGSGANVLTF.

This clone occurred a few times. The rearrangement uses TRBV27 and TRBJ2-5, with TRBD2 matching over 10 bases. This CDR3 has 17 amino acids. V shed 0 bases and J 5 bases; nucleotides not matched to a gene: 9. Germline V CDR1 and CDR2: MNHEY, SMNVEV (reference sequence). Written as DNA, the CDR3 is TGTGCCAGCAGTTTATCAGGGCTAGCGGGGGCGCATGAGACCCAGTACTTC. Translated, it gives CASSLSGLAGAHETQYF.

V is TRBV10-1 and J is TRBJ2-7; D gene ambiguous. V shed 0 bases and J shed 1 base, with 13 bases lying between them. Germline V gene sequence: CDR1 WNHNN, CDR2 SYGVQD (reference sequence). CDR3 length: 16 residues. CDR3 in amino acids: CASSESKPGRSYEQYF. For the CDR3, the DNA is TGCGCCAGCAGTGAGTCGAAGCCAGGACGGTCCTACGAGCAGTACTTC.

The chain recombines TRBV6-6 with TRBJ1-4; TRBD1 might be the D (6 bases). V was cut by 6 bases and J by 7 bases, with 15 bases left in between. CDR1 and CDR2 from the germline V gene are MNHNY and SVGAGI (reference sequence). The CDR3 has 14 amino acids. CDR3 sequence reads: CASREQGLGEKLFF. Written as DNA, the CDR3 is TGTGCCAGCAGAGAACAGGGATTGGGTGAAAAACTGTTTTTT.

The chain is built from TRBV29-1 and TRBJ1-2; 8 nucleotides agree with TRBD1. Germline CDR1 reads SQVTM; CDR2 reads ANQGSEA. The trim removed 6 bases at V and 1 base at J, leaving 4 bases unmatched. The CDR3 totals 13 residues. The CDR3 DNA reads TGCAGCGTGGATACAGGGGGTAACTATGGCTACACCTTC. Protein product: CSVDTGGNYGYTF.

This clone was seen more than once but under ten times. The J gene is TRBJ1-2, the V gene TRBV29-1; 7 nucleotides agree with TRBD1. CDR3 length: 12 amino acids. Germline lookup yields CDR1 SQVTM and CDR2 ANQGSEA. V was pared by 6 bases and J by 4 bases, with 5 bases of the junction left unmatched. DNA for the CDR3: TGCAGCGTGGACAGGCTCCTCTATGGCTACACCTTC. This gives the protein CSVDRLLYGYTF.

This clone occurred a few times. Other DNA sequences within the sample encode an identical CDR3. This chain uses TRBV27 with TRBJ2-2; D is unresolved. V gave up 5 bases and J gave up 0 bases, with 4 bases separating them. CDR1 and CDR2 from the germline V gene are MNHEY and SMNVEV (reference sequence). This CDR3 is built from 13 residues. The CDR3 reads CASSPSNTGELFF. Here the CDR3 DNA reads TGTGCCAGCAGTCCTTCGAACACCGGGGAGCTGTTTTTT.